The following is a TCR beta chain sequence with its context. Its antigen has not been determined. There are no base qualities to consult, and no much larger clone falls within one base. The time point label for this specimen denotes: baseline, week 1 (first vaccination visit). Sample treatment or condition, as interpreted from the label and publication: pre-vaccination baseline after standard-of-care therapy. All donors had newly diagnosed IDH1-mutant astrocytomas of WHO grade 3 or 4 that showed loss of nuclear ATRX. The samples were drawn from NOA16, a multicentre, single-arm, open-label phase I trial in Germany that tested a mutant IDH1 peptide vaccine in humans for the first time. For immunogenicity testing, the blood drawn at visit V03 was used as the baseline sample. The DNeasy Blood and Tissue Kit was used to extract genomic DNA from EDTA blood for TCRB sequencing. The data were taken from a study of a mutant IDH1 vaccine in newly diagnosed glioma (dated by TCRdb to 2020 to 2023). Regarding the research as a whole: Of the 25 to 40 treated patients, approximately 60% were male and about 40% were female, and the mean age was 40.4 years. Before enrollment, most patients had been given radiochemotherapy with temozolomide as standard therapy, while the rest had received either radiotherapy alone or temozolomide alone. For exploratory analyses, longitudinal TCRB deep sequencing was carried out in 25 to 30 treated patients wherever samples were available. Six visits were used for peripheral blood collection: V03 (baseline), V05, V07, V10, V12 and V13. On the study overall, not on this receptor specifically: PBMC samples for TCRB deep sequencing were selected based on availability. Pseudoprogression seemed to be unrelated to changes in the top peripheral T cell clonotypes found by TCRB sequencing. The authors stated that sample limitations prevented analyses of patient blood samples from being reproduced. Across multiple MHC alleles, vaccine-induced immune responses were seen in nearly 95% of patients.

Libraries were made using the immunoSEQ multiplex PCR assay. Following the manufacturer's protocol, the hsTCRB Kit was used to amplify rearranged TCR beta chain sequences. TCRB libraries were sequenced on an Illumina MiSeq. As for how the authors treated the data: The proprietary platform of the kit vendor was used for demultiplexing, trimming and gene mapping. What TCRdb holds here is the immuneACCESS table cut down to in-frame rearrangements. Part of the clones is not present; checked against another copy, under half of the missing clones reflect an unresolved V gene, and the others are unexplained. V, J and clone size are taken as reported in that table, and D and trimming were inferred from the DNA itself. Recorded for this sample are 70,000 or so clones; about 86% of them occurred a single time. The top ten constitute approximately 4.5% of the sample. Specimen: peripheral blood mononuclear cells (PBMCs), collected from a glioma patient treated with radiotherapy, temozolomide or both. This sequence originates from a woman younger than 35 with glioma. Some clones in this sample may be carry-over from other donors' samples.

The CDR3 corresponds to CASSVGLRGSKETQYF. The nucleotide sequence reads as follows: TGTGCCAGCAGCGTAGGGTTGCGGGGGAGTAAAGAGACCCAGTACTTC. The chain employs TRBV9 and TRBJ2-5; TRBD2 aligns with 7 central bases. Spanning cysteine to phenylalanine, the CDR3 consists of 16 amino acids. Only the CDR3 part of the read is kept: 48 bases, read in frame from the first base. The germline V gene gives CDR1 as SGDLS and CDR2 as YYNGEE. V is pruned by 0 bases and J by 3 bases, leaving 8 bases of the junction without a gene match.